Below, 15 T cell receptor beta chains from the same sample are listed, as sequenced in a study of tumor and adjacent non-tumor tissue in lung cancer. No cell sorting was done before RNA was extracted from the tissue. This non-tumor lung sample came from over 3 cm beyond the tumor edge. A modified ARM-PCR protocol with three rounds of nested PCR amplified TCRbeta. Using its own MiXCR run on the multiplex PCR reads, TCRdb lists one record per CDR3 protein. The table includes 90,000 to 100,000 distinct CDR3 sequences, roughly 78% detected once. Sequenced material: distant non-tumor lung tissue. These receptor sequences come from a man aged 60 to 69 with small cell lung cancer.

Notes on this clonotype: One end of the junction fails to match germline, which may point to a read error. The rearrangement uses TRBV6-1 and TRBJ2-1; D is possibly TRBD2 (5 bases). The CDR3 extends over 13 amino acids. Germline V CDR1 and CDR2: MNHNS, SASEGT. CDR3: CARSDTRANGQFF. CDR3 DNA sequence: TGTGCCAGAAGTGACACTAGAGCCAATGGGCAGTTCTTC.

V gene TRBV4-2 combines with J gene TRBJ2-3, with D perhaps TRBD2 (6 bases). CDR3 length equals 15 residues. Germline CDR1 LGHNA, CDR2 YNFKEQ. Between the trimmed V and J ends, which lost 0 bases and 5 bases, there was a span of 12 bases. CDR3 sequence (DNA): TGTGCCAGCAGCCAAGACCGGGGGACCCAAGATACGCAGTATTTT. Translating it yields CASSQDRGTQDTQYF.

CDR3 nucleotides: TGTGCCAGCGGAAACGGACAGCTTAGCCTCTACGAGCAGTACTTC. Protein: CASGNGQLSLYEQYF. The chain joins TRBV28 to TRBJ2-7; the D gene is possibly TRBD1 (6 bases). V lost 8 bases, J lost 3 bases, and 20 bases lay in between. Germline CDR1 is MDHEN and CDR2 is SYDVKM. CDR3 length equals 15 residues. Supplemented by reference TRBV28 and TRBJ2-7, the full variable domain reads DVKVTQSSRYLVKRTGEKVFLECVQDMDHENMFWYRQDPGLGLRLIYFSYDVKMKEKGDIPEGYSVSREKKERFSLILESASTNQTSMYLCASGNGQLSLYEQYFGPGTRLTVT.

Details on this clonotype: As the CDR3 is not closed by the conserved phenylalanine or tryptophan, this likely results from a read error. It is unclear where the CDR3 begins or ends on the DNA, so no DNA is shown, and the CDR3 is as TCRdb lists it. The chain couples TRBV21-1 to TRBJ1-2; the tabulated D call, TRBD1, remains unverified against the DNA. TRBV21-1 is flagged as a pseudogene. Counting both end residues, the CDR3 totals 13 amino acids. The CDR3 is CANSPRGGYGYTL.

This chain joins TRBV5-1 and TRBJ2-3; 7 positions match TRBD2. The CDR3 runs 18 residues. CDR1 and CDR2 (germline): SGHRS, YFSETQ. Unmatched junction bases numbered 12, after V lost 0 bases and J lost 2 bases. DNA for the CDR3: TGCGCCAGCAGCTTGGAAGGGGTAGCGGGCTTAATCACAGATACGCAGTATTTT. Amino acids: CASSLEGVAGLITDTQYF.

V usage is TRBV6-5 and J usage is TRBJ1-1; D not resolved. The V gene's germline CDR1 is MNHEY and CDR2 SVGAGI. Trimming left V 6 bases short and J 5 bases short, with 13 bases between. The CDR3 is 13 amino acids. CDR3 in amino acids: CASSFTRGTEAFF. In nucleotides, the CDR3 is TGTGCCAGCAGCTTTACGAGAGGGACTGAAGCTTTCTTT.

This clonotype has just one count. The J gene is TRBJ2-7, the V gene TRBV29-1; 12 nucleotides align to TRBD2. Germline V gene data show CDR1 as SQVTM and CDR2 as ANQGSEA. V shed 4 bases, J shed 5 bases, and the junction held 6 bases outside the gene matches. The CDR3 loop spans 14 amino acids. The CDR3 sequence is CSVGETSGSHEQYF. CDR3 coding DNA: TGCAGCGTTGGAGAGACTAGCGGGAGCCACGAGCAGTACTTC.

Note on this clonotype: One end of the junction varies from germline; a read error may be responsible. This chain joins TRBV11-3 and TRBJ2-7, with D hard to call. Per the germline V gene, CDR1 is SGHNT and CDR2 is YENEEA. CDR3 length equals 12 residues. The CDR3 nucleotides read TGTGTCAGCAGCTTAACCGGGTACAAGCAGTACTTC. This gives the protein CVSSLTGYKQYF. The full variable domain, completed using reference TRBV11-3 and TRBJ2-7, is EAGVVQSPRYKIIEKKQPVAFWCNPISGHNTLYWYLQNLGQGPELLIRYENEEAVDDSQLPKDRFSAERLKGVDSTLKIQPAELGDSAVYLCVSSLTGYKQYFGPGTRLTVT.

Points on this clonotype: A clone one base away is much larger, so this may be a read error. This rearrangement joins TRBV5-1 to TRBJ1-1; D ambiguous. Germline CDR1 is SGHRS and CDR2 is YFSETQ. Trimming cost V 3 bases and J 6 bases, with 12 bases left between them. This CDR3 region has 13 residues. CDR3 DNA: TGCGCCAGCAGCTCGGATCCTGGCGCTGAAGCTTTCTTT. Translated, it gives CASSSDPGAEAFF. The variable domain in full, with the rest retrieved from reference TRBV5-1 and TRBJ1-1, is KAGVTQTPRYLIKTRGQQVTLSCSPISGHRSVSWYQQTPGQGLQFLFEYFSETQRNKGNFPGRFSGRQFSNSRSEMNVSTLELGDSALYLCASSSDPGAEAFFGQGTRLTVV.

Note on this clonotype: One end of the junction varies from germline; a read error may be responsible. The chain is built from TRBV11-1 and TRBJ2-1; 13 bases are a match to TRBD2. In germline, CDR1 is SGHAT, CDR2 FQDESV (reference sequence). The CDR3 is 18 amino acids. The DNA for the CDR3 is TGTGCCAGTAGCTCAGGATCGAGGACTAGCGGGAGTGGTAATAAGCAGTTCTTC. Protein product: CASSSGSRTSGSGNKQFF.

Comment on this clonotype: Because it lacks the conserved phenylalanine or tryptophan at the end, this CDR3 is likely a read error. Here the CDR3 DNA reads TGTCCCAGCACCAGATCCGGGGCGAACACTGAAGCTTTCCTT. Translation gives CPSTRSGANTEAFL. This sequence joins TRBV12-3 or TRBV12-4 and TRBJ1-1; a possible D gene is TRBD1 (5 bases). CDR3 length: 14 amino acids.

This clonotype was recorded at least ten times. The V call is TRBV6-6, the J call TRBJ1-6, with D possibly matching TRBD1 (6 bases). CDR3 length equals 14 residues. Trimming cost V 8 bases and J 9 bases, with 17 bases left between them. CDR1 and CDR2 from the germline V gene are MNHNY and SVGAGI (reference sequence). This chain's CDR3 is CASCDNRESSPLHF. CDR3 nucleotide sequence: TGTGCCAGCTGTGATAACAGGGAGTCTTCACCCCTCCACTTT.

The table lists this clonotype with a few counts. This clone may be a read error of a much larger clone one base away. The gene calls are TRBV4-2 and TRBJ2-7; TRBD2 might be the D (5 bases). Germline lookup yields CDR1 LGHNA and CDR2 YNFKEQ. The CDR3 has 13 residues. CDR3 in amino acids: CASIQGRSEPQYF. The DNA of the CDR3 is TGTGCCAGCATCCAAGGGAGATCCGAGCCTCAGTACTTC.

This clonotype was counted ten times or more. This sequence joins TRBV5-6 and TRBJ2-1; 9 positions match TRBD2. This CDR3 has 17 amino acids. Germline V CDR1 and CDR2: SGHDT, YYEEEE. With 3 bases clipped from V and 1 base from J, the junction kept 8 bases outside the gene matches. CDR3 DNA sequence: TGTGCCAGCAGCTCCCTTCCGGGACTAGCATCCTACAATGAGCAGTTCTTC. This codes for CASSSLPGLASYNEQFF.

With respect to this clonotype: At one of its ends the junction is not consistent with the germline gene, which may arise from a read error. The genes are TRBV11-2 and TRBJ2-2, with D possibly TRBD2 on 5 matching bases. CDR1 is SGHAT, CDR2 FQNNGV, per germline. This CDR3 contains 15 residues. CDR3 DNA sequence: TGTGCCAGCAGCTTAATGTGGTCGAACACCGGGGAGCTGTCTTTT. This gives the protein CASSLMWSNTGELSF. Combining the CDR3 with reference TRBV11-2 and TRBJ2-2 gives the whole variable domain EAGVAQSPRYKIIEKRQSVAFWCNPISGHATLYWYQQILGQGPKLLIQFQNNGVVDDSQLPKDRFSAERLKGVDSTLKIQPAKLEDSAVYLCASSLMWSNTGELSFGEGSRLTVL.